This passage covers 2 T cell receptor beta chains from one sample sequenced in a study of CD8+CD57+ T cells in acquired aplastic anemia. Study results and limitations: Total CD4+ and CD8+ pools in patients were more diverse than the CD8+CD57+ cells of those patients.

Their recognized antigens are unknown. The template used for profiling TCR beta VDJ and CDR3 was genomic DNA. TCRdb recomputed calls from the reads with MiXCR, one row per CDR3 protein. The data show around 17,000 distinct CDR3 sequences, with over 35% seen just once and roughly 85% held by the top ten. Patients who underwent sequencing had shown CD8+CD57+ cell expansion by flow cytometry. The sequencing input was CD8+CD57+ T cells sorted from PBMCs. Subset of the sample: bead-enriched CD8+CD57+ effector memory T cells from SAA patients. The receptors derive from a human donor with aplastic anemia.

This clonotype was seen a few times. J is TRBJ1-2 and V is TRBV20-1; 7 nucleotides agree with TRBD1. The V and J ends lost 4 bases and 5 bases, in that order; junction bases with no gene match: 7. The CDR3 runs 13 residues. Germline assignment: CDR1 DFQATT and CDR2 SNEGSKA (reference sequence). The CDR3 DNA is TGCAGTGCTAAGACAGGGTGGGGGTATGGCTACACCTTC. This encodes CSAKTGWGYGYTF.

In this sample, this clonotype turned up once. J is TRBJ2-1 and V is TRBV11-1, with 10 bases matching TRBD2. Trimming cost V 5 bases and J 6 bases; bases outside gene matches: 10. The CDR3 is made up of 16 amino acids. Germline CDR1 is SGHAT and CDR2 is FQDESV (reference sequence). The CDR3 sequence: CASSLRRLAGGNEQFF. The CDR3 coding sequence is TGTGCCAGCAGCCTACGGAGGTTAGCGGGGGGCAATGAGCAGTTCTTC.